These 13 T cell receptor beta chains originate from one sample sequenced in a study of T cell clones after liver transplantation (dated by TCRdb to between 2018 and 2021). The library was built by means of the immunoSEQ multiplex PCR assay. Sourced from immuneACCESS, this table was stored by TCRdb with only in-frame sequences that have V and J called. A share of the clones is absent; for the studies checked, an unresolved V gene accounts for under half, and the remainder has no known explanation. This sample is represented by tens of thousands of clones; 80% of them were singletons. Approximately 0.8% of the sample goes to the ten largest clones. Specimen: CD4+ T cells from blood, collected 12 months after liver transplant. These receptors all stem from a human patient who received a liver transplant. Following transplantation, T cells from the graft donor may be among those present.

In nucleotides, the CDR3 is TGTGCCAGCAGCTACTTGTCCGGGCTATCCACAGATACGCAGTATTTT. Residues: CASSYLSGLSTDTQYF. The chain has TRBV5-6 and TRBJ2-3; D is ambiguous. Germline V gives CDR1 SGHDT, CDR2 YYEEEE. The CDR3 covers 16 residues. Trimming cost V 3 bases and J 2 bases, with 16 bases left between them.

The CDR3 sequence: CASSFRDFSYNEQFF. DNA for the CDR3: TGTGCCAGCAGCTTCCGGGACTTCTCCTACAATGAGCAGTTCTTC. The V and J genes are TRBV11-2 and TRBJ2-1, with TRBD2 as a possible D gene (6 bases). This CDR3 comprises 15 residues. The V gene lost 3 bases and the J gene lost 0 bases, with 9 bases spanning the gap. The germline gives CDR1 SGHAT, CDR2 FQNNGV.

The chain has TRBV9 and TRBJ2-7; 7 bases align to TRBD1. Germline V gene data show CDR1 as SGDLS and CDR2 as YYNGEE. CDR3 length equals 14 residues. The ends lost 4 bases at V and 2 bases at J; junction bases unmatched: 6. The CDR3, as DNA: TGTGCCAGCAGCTTACAGGGGATCCCCTACGAGCAGTACTTC. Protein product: CASSLQGIPYEQYF.

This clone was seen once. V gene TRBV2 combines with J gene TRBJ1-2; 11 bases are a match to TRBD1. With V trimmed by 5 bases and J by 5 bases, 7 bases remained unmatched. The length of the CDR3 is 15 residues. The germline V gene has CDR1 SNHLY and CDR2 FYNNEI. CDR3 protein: CASSKPGQGEYGYTF. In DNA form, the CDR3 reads TGTGCCAGCAGTAAACCGGGACAGGGGGAGTATGGCTACACCTTC.

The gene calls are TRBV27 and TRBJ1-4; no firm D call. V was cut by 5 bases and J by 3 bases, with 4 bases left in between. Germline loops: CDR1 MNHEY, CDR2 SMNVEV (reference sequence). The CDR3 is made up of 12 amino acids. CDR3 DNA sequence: TGTGCCAGCAGTAACGCTAATGAAAAACTGTTTTTT. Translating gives CASSNANEKLFF.

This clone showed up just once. CDR3 loop: CASSLLGMELFF. As DNA, the CDR3 is TGTGCCAGCAGCTTATTGGGGATGGAACTGTTTTTT. The chain is built from TRBV7-9 and TRBJ1-4; no definite D call. This CDR3 is 12 amino acids long. V lost 2 bases to trimming and J lost 12 bases, with 10 bases between them. Per germline, CDR1 SEHNR and CDR2 FQNEAQ (reference sequence).

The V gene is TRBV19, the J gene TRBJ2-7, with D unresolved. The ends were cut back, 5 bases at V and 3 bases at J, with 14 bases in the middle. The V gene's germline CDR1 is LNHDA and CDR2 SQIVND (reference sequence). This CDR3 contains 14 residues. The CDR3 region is CASSPRRSLYEQYF. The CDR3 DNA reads TGTGCCAGTAGTCCGAGACGAAGTCTCTACGAGCAGTACTTC. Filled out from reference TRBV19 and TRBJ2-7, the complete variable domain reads DGGITQSPKYLFRKEGQNVTLSCEQNLNHDAMYWYRQDPGQGLRLIYYSQIVNDFQKGDIAEGYSVSREKKESFPLTVTSAQKNPTAFYLCASSPRRSLYEQYFGPGTRLTVT.

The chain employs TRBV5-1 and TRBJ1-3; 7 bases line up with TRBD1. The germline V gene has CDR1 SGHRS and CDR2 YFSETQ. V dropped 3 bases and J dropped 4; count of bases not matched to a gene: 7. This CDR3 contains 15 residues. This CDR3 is CASSSRGLDGNTIYF. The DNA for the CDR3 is TGCGCCAGCAGCTCAAGGGGGCTAGACGGAAACACCATATATTTT.

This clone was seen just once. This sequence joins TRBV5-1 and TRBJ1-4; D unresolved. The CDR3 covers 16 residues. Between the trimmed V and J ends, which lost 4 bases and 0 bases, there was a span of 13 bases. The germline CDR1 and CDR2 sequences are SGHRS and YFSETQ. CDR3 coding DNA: TGCGCCAGCAGCCCGGGTAGTACAGCAACTAATGAAAAACTGTTTTTT. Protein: CASSPGSTATNEKLFF.

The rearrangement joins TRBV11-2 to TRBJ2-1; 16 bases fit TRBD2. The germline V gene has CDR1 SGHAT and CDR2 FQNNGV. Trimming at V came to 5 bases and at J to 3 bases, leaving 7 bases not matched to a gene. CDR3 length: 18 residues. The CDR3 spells CASSGGTSGRAGYNEQFF. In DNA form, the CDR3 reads TGTGCCAGCAGCGGTGGGACTAGCGGGAGGGCCGGCTACAATGAGCAGTTCTTC. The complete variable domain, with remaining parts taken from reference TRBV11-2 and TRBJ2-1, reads EAGVAQSPRYKIIEKRQSVAFWCNPISGHATLYWYQQILGQGPKLLIQFQNNGVVDDSQLPKDRFSAERLKGVDSTLKIQPAKLEDSAVYLCASSGGTSGRAGYNEQFFGPGTRLTVL.

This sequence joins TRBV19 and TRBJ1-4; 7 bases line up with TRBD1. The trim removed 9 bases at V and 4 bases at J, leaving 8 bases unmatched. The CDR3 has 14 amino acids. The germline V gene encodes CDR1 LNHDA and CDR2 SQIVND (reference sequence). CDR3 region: CASLRGGINEKLFF. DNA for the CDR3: TGTGCCAGCCTTCGAGGGGGCATTAATGAAAAACTGTTTTTT.

In DNA form, the CDR3 reads TGCGCCAGCAGCACCCGACAGGGGGCCTCCCCTAACTCTGGGGCCAACGTCCTGACTTTC. The encoded protein is CASSTRQGASPNSGANVLTF. This chain connects TRBV5-1 to TRBJ2-6; 10 bases are a match to TRBD1. The CDR3 length is 20 residues. The V and J ends lost 4 bases and 0 bases, in that order; junction bases with no gene match: 13. From germline, CDR1 is SGHRS and CDR2 YFSETQ. Full variable domain (remainder filled in from reference TRBV5-1 and TRBJ2-6): KAGVTQTPRYLIKTRGQQVTLSCSPISGHRSVSWYQQTPGQGLQFLFEYFSETQRNKGNFPGRFSGRQFSNSRSEMNVSTLELGDSALYLCASSTRQGASPNSGANVLTFGAGSRLTVL.

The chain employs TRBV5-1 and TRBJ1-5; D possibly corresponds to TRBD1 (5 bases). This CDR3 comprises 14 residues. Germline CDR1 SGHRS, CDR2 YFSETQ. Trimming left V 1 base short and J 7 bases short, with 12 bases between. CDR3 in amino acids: CASSLIVGVQPQHF. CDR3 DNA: TGCGCCAGCAGCTTGATTGTAGGGGTCCAGCCCCAGCATTTT.